A selection of T cell receptor beta chains follows, all from one sample in a study of T cell responses to AZD1222 COVID-19 vaccine. Here immunoSEQ multiplex PCR was the method, and the copy in TCRdb shows in-frame clones only, minus some. The data contain about 48,000 clones, 80% to 90% of them singletons. Here the sequenced sample was peripheral blood, taken 28 days after the second AZD1222 dose. Receptors were obtained from an adult who received the AZD1222 COVID-19 vaccine. The CDR3 runs from the conserved cysteine through the conserved F or W. The order of the fields is J gene, D gene, clone size, V gene, CDR3 DNA, CDR3 protein. The D gene is left open where the match is weak. Where a row states a size, it is once, few, many or the class of an expanded clone; other rows omit it.

TRBJ2-1 | - | - | TRBV29-1 | TGCAGCGTTGATTTCTCTACTGAGCAGTTCTTC | CSVDFSTEQFF
TRBJ2-7 | - | - | TRBV28 | TGTGCCAGCAGTCTGGGACTTTTGAATGTCGAGCAGTACTTC | CASSLGLLNVEQYF
TRBJ1-2 | - | - | TRBV5-1 | TGCGCCAGCAGCCCGGGGGCAGCTACTAACTATGGCTACACCTTC | CASSPGAATNYGYTF
TRBJ1-2 | - | - | TRBV7-9 | TGTGCCAGCAGCCCCCAAGGTGCAGGGCAGGGTGGCTACACCTTC | CASSPQGAGQGGYTF
TRBJ2-7 | TRBD1 | - | TRBV29-1 | TGCAGCGCCACCGGGACAGGGCACTACGAGCAGTACTTC | CSATGTGHYEQYF
TRBJ1-1 | - | - | TRBV28 | TGTGCCAGCAGTCCATACATTACTGAAGCTTTCTTT | CASSPYITEAFF
TRBJ2-2 | TRBD2 | - | TRBV12-3/TRBV12-4 | TGTGCCAGCAGTCGGCGGGAGGCCGGGGAGCTGTTTTTT | CASSRREAGELFF
TRBJ1-5 | - | - | TRBV7-7 | TGTGCCAGCAGCTTAGGCACAAATCAGCCCCAGCATTTT | CASSLGTNQPQHF
TRBJ2-7 | TRBD2 | few | TRBV10-1 | TGCGCCAGCAGTGAGTCGGCGAGCGGGAGATGGGAGCAGTACTTC | CASSESASGRWEQYF
TRBJ1-1 | - | - | TRBV10-3 | TGTGCCATCAGTGACACAATGGTGAACACTGAAGCTTTCTTT | CAISDTMVNTEAFF
TRBJ2-3 | TRBD2 | few | TRBV29-1 | TGCAGCGTTGGAGCGGGATCTTTTACAGATACGCAGTATTTT | CSVGAGSFTDTQYF
TRBJ2-5 | - | - | TRBV5-1 | TGCGCCAGCAGATTTGACGGCTACCAAGAGACCCAGTACTTC | CASRFDGYQETQYF
TRBJ2-7 | - | few | TRBV1 | TGCACCAGCAGCCTATCCGGGACTAGAGGTCGGTCGGACGAGCAGTACTTC | CTSSLSGTRGRSDEQYF
TRBJ1-1 | - | - | TRBV13 | TGTGCCAGCAGCTTAGGGGGCAGGGAGGTTTTCTTT | CASSLGGREVFF
TRBJ2-7 | - | once | TRBV13 | TGTGCCAGCTTAGGACCGCCGCCCTACGAGCAGTACTTC | CASLGPPPYEQYF
TRBJ1-4 | TRBD1 | - | TRBV5-1 | TGCGCCAGCAGCTCACAGGGGGCCGGTGAAAAACTGTTTTTT | CASSSQGAGEKLFF
TRBJ1-5 | - | - | TRBV15 | TGTGCCACCAGCAGAGATGCGGGGTTCAGCCAGCCCCAGCATTTT | CATSRDAGFSQPQHF
TRBJ2-7 | TRBD1 | - | TRBV6-5 | TGTGCCATCGTGGGGACAGTCTCCTACGAGCAGTACTTC | CAIVGTVSYEQYF
TRBJ2-2 | - | - | TRBV7-2 | TGTGCCAGCAGCCCCGGGACTCGAACCGGGGAGCTGTTTTTT | CASSPGTRTGELFF
TRBJ2-7 | TRBD1 | - | TRBV29-1 | TGCAGCGTCCAGAAGAGGGACAGCTTCTCCTACGAGCAGTACTTC | CSVQKRDSFSYEQYF
TRBJ1-4 | - | - | TRBV9 | TGTGCCAGCAGCGCCGAGGTAGGGTTGGGGGAAAAACTGTTTTTT | CASSAEVGLGEKLFF
TRBJ2-1 | - | - | TRBV27 | TGTGCCAGCACCTGGGGGAGTTCCTACAATGAGCAGTTCTTC | CASTWGSSYNEQFF
TRBJ2-3 | - | - | TRBV28 | TGTGCCAGCACGGTCTCCACCACAGATACGCAGTATTTT | CASTVSTTDTQYF
TRBJ1-2 | - | - | TRBV5-1 | TGCGCCAGCAGCTCCCAGGGTGGTGACTATGGCTACACCTTC | CASSSQGGDYGYTF
TRBJ1-2 | - | - | TRBV7-9 | TGTGCCAGCAGCTTAAATTTGGGGGGTTATGGCTACACCTTC | CASSLNLGGYGYTF
TRBJ2-1 | TRBD1 | - | TRBV24-1 | TGTGCCACCAGTGATACCCCGGGACAGGGAGTTACTCGCTCCTACAATGAGCAGTTCTTC | CATSDTPGQGVTRSYNEQFF
TRBJ2-1 | - | - | TRBV15 | TGTGCCACCAGCAGCGCGACCCCCTTGAGCGGCACGTATCAGGCCTACAATGAGCAGTTCTTC | CATSSATPLSGTYQAYNEQFF
TRBJ1-5 | - | - | TRBV9 | TGTGCCAGCAGCGTAGGGGGAGGGCTACAGCCCCAGCATTTT | CASSVGGGLQPQHF
TRBJ2-2 | TRBD1 | once | TRBV19 | TGTGCCAGTACCAAAGGGGGAAAGGGACAGGTCGTCACCGGGGAGCTGTTTTTT | CASTKGGKGQVVTGELFF
TRBJ2-1 | TRBD2 | few | TRBV6-5 | TGTGCCAGCAGCGACCTAGCGGGGACCTACAATGAGCAGTTCTTC | CASSDLAGTYNEQFF
TRBJ2-1 | TRBD2 | - | TRBV18 | TGTGCCAGCTCACCACCTCTAGCGGGAGGCCTCCGGAATGAGCAGTTCTTC | CASSPPLAGGLRNEQFF
TRBJ2-3 | - | - | TRBV5-1 | TGCGCCAGCAGTTACGATGGGTCCCGCACAGATACGCAGTATTTT | CASSYDGSRTDTQYF
TRBJ2-7 | TRBD1 | - | TRBV6-5 | TGTGCCAGCAGTCTACAGGGGGTGTCCTACGAGCAGTACTTC | CASSLQGVSYEQYF